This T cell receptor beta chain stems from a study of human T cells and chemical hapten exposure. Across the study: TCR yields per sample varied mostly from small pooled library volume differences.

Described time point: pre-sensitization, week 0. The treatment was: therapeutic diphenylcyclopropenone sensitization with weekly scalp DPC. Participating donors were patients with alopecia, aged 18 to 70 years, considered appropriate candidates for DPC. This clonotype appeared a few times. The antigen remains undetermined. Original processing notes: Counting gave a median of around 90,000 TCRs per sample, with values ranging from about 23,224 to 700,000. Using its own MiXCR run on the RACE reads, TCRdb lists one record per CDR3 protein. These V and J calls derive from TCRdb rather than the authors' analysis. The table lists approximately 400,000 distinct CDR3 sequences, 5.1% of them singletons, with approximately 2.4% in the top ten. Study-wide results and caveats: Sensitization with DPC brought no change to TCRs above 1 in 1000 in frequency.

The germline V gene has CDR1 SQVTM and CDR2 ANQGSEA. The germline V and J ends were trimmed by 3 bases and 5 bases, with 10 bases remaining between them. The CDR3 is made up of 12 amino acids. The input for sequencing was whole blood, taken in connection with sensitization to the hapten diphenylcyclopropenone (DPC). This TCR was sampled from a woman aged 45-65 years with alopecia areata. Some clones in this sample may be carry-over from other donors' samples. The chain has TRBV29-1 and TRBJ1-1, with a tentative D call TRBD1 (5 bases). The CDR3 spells CSVDGGTTEAFF. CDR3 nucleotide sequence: TGCAGCGTTGACGGGGGTACGACTGAAGCTTTCTTT.